One sample yielded the 19 T cell receptor beta chains listed below, sequenced in a study of beta chain features in type 1 diabetes. As every portion of the isolated RNA was reverse transcribed, the sequencing read expressed TCRB transcripts. Method: immunoSEQ multiplex PCR; TCRdb's copy keeps in-frame clones and lacks some. The sample contains 600,000 to 650,000 clones, around a sixth of which appear only once. Specimen: naive CD4+ T cells from blood. The receptors derive from a man younger than 35 in good health.

The chain combines TRBV2 with TRBJ2-1, with 7 nucleotides matching TRBD1. The germline CDR1 and CDR2 sequences are SNHLY and FYNNEI. There are 15 residues in the CDR3. V trimming: 7 bases; J trimming: 3 bases; junction bases outside the gene matches: 9. As DNA, the CDR3 is TGTGCCAGCAAGGGGGACAGAGCTAACTACAATGAGCAGTTCTTC. It codes for CASKGDRANYNEQFF.

This clone was counted between two and nine times. The chain joins TRBV4-1 to TRBJ2-3, with 11 bases fitting TRBD2. CDR1 MGHRA and CDR2 YSYEKL come from the germline V gene. The CDR3 is 17 amino acids. Trimming cost V 0 bases and J 1 base; bases outside gene matches: 3. The CDR3 DNA reads as TGCGCCAGCAGCCAAGACCCGGGACTAGCGGGCACAGATACGCAGTATTTT. Translating it yields CASSQDPGLAGTDTQYF.

There are a few counts of this clone. This rearrangement joins TRBV7-9 to TRBJ1-5; TRBD1 might be the D (5 bases). This CDR3 is built from 16 residues. V was cut by 0 bases and J by 2 bases, with 11 bases left in between. Germline CDR1 SEHNR, CDR2 FQNEAQ (reference sequence). CDR3 in DNA: TGTGCCAGCAGCTTAGCAGGAGGGGATGGCAATCAGCCCCAGCATTTT. It yields the protein CASSLAGGDGNQPQHF. Together with reference TRBV7-9 and TRBJ1-5, the CDR3 gives the full variable domain: DTGVSQNPRHKITKRGQNVTFRCDPISEHNRLYWYRQTLGQGPEFLTYFQNEAQLEKSRLLSDRFSAERPKGSFSTLEIQRTEQGDSAMYLCASSLAGGDGNQPQHFGDGTRLSIL.

The rearrangement uses TRBV10-3 and TRBJ1-5, with D possibly matching TRBD1 (5 bases). The germline gives CDR1 ENHRY, CDR2 SYGVKD. There are 15 residues in the CDR3. The germline V and J ends were trimmed by 0 bases and 3 bases, with 9 bases remaining between them. CDR3 loop: CAISESWGSNQPQHF. CDR3 sequence (DNA): TGTGCCATCAGTGAGTCTTGGGGGTCCAATCAGCCCCAGCATTTT.

This clone was counted a few times. The V gene is TRBV9, the J gene TRBJ2-2; 12 bases align to TRBD1. Trimming at V came to 3 bases and at J to 5 bases, leaving 8 bases not matched to a gene. The CDR3 has 17 residues. Germline lookup yields CDR1 SGDLS and CDR2 YYNGEE. CDR3 DNA sequence: TGTGCCAGCAGCGAGACGGGACAGGGGGCGCGAACCGGGGAGCTGTTTTTT. It yields the protein CASSETGQGARTGELFF.

This clone was counted between two and nine times. The chain combines TRBV7-9 with TRBJ1-2; D is possibly TRBD1 (6 bases). The V end was cut by 0 bases, the J end by 5 bases, with 22 bases between. Germline V gene data show CDR1 as SEHNR and CDR2 as FQNEAQ (reference sequence). The length of the CDR3 is 18 residues. The CDR3 loop reads CASSLAVGGQLNPYGYTF. DNA of the CDR3: TGTGCCAGCAGCTTAGCCGTAGGAGGACAGCTCAACCCATATGGCTACACCTTC.

This chain connects TRBV9 to TRBJ2-5, with D perhaps being TRBD1 or TRBD2 (6 bases each). V dropped 2 bases and J dropped 5 bases, with 13 bases sitting between them. Germline CDR1 SGDLS, CDR2 YYNGEE. The CDR3 is 14 residues long. The CDR3 bases are TGTGCCAGCAGCGTTACGGGGGCCTGGGAGACCCAGTACTTC. This codes for CASSVTGAWETQYF.

This clone has just a few counts. The rearrangement links TRBV7-9 to TRBJ1-1; 9 bases agree with TRBD1. With V trimmed by 5 bases and J by 3 bases, 7 bases remained unmatched. Germline V gene data show CDR1 as SEHNR and CDR2 as FQNEAQ (reference sequence). The CDR3 totals 15 residues. The CDR3 sequence: CASSPGTGYDTEAFF. The DNA of the CDR3 is TGTGCCAGCAGCCCAGGGACAGGGTATGACACTGAAGCTTTCTTT.

The chain combines TRBV27 with TRBJ1-2; 7 nucleotides line up with TRBD1. Germline V gene lookup returns CDR1 MNHEY and CDR2 SMNVEV (reference sequence). V shed 6 bases, J shed 3 bases, and the junction held 16 bases outside the gene matches. The CDR3 runs to 17 residues. CDR3 region: CASRKLTGALLYYGYTF. DNA of the CDR3: TGTGCCAGCAGGAAACTAACAGGGGCCCTCCTATACTATGGCTACACCTTC.

This clone was seen a few times. The chain couples TRBV5-6 to TRBJ2-1; TRBD1 aligns across 8 bases. V shed 4 bases and J 4 bases; nucleotides not matched to a gene: 7. Germline assignment: CDR1 SGHDT and CDR2 YYEEEE. The CDR3 totals 15 residues. The CDR3 sequence: CASSPSGGYYNEQFF. CDR3 sequence (DNA): TGTGCCAGCAGCCCGTCAGGGGGCTATTACAATGAGCAGTTCTTC.

CDR3 sequence reads: CASGGRAGETQYF. The CDR3 coding sequence is TGTGCCAGCGGGGGCCGGGCGGGAGAGACCCAGTACTTC. The chain uses TRBV4-2 and TRBJ2-5; D perhaps matches TRBD1 (6 bases). Between the trimmed V and J ends, which lost 8 bases and 4 bases, there was a span of 14 bases. CDR1 is LGHNA, CDR2 YNFKEQ, per germline. This CDR3 comprises 13 residues.

The chain employs TRBV29-1 and TRBJ1-2; D remains unclear. The CDR3 spans 12 residues. The V and J ends lost 4 bases and 5 bases respectively, with 11 bases between them. In germline, CDR1 is SQVTM, CDR2 ANQGSEA. Written as DNA, the CDR3 is TGCAGCGTTGCTGTCCAATCGTATGGCTACACCTTC. Translation: CSVAVQSYGYTF. The whole variable domain, remainder taken from reference TRBV29-1 and TRBJ1-2, is SAVISQKPSRDICQRGTSLTIQCQVDSQVTMMFWYRQQPGQSLTLIATANQGSEATYESGFVIDKFPISRPNLTFSTLTVSNMSPEDSSIYLCSVAVQSYGYTFGSGTRLTVV.

This clone was recorded a few times. The chain uses TRBV27 and TRBJ2-5; D may be TRBD2 (5 bases). V was clipped by 5 bases and J by 7 bases, with 11 bases between them. CDR3 length equals 12 residues. The germline gives CDR1 MNHEY, CDR2 SMNVEV (reference sequence). For the CDR3, the DNA is TGTGCCAGCAGTGCGGGTTTGGGGACCCAGTACTTC. It specifies CASSAGLGTQYF.

The CDR3 DNA reads as TGTGCCAGCTCAGCCGTTACCAGCACCGGGGAGCTGTTTTTT. Amino acid sequence: CASSAVTSTGELFF. V gene TRBV18 combines with J gene TRBJ2-2; unclear D gene. The ends were cut back, 5 bases at V and 4 bases at J, with 11 bases in the middle. Germline CDR1 and CDR2: KGHSH and LQKENI. The CDR3 has 14 amino acids.

This chain joins TRBV13 and TRBJ1-2; no firm D call. Germline V CDR1 and CDR2: PRHDT, FYEKMQ (reference sequence). With 4 bases removed from V and 5 bases from J, the gap between germline ends came to 14 bases. This CDR3 has 14 residues. The CDR3 DNA is TGTGCCAGCAGCTCCTTACAGCACCTTTATGGCTACACCTTC. This codes for CASSSLQHLYGYTF.

The genes are TRBV5-4 and TRBJ1-1, with D maybe TRBD1 (5 bases). V lost 3 bases and J 1 base, leaving 13 bases between the germline ends. The germline CDR1 and CDR2 sequences are SGHNT and YYREEE (reference sequence). The CDR3 length is 15 residues. The CDR3 loop is CASSYERGQNTEAFF. The CDR3 DNA sequence: TGTGCCAGCAGCTACGAAAGGGGCCAGAACACTGAAGCTTTCTTT.

The CDR3 loop is CASSESSIFLAKNIQYF. CDR3 nucleotides: TGTGCCAGCAGTGAAAGTTCGATTTTCCTAGCCAAAAACATTCAGTACTTC. V gene TRBV2 combines with J gene TRBJ2-4; no definite D call. The CDR3 is 17 residues long. The V and J ends lost 2 bases and 0 bases respectively, with 14 bases between them. CDR1 SNHLY and CDR2 FYNNEI come from the germline V gene.

This chain uses TRBV25-1 with TRBJ1-1; no reliable D call. Trimming took 9 bases from V and 5 from J, leaving 13 bases between them. CDR1 is MGHDK, CDR2 SYGVNS, per germline. The CDR3 is 12 residues long. The CDR3, as DNA: TGTGCCAGTCAACCGTTCGGGACTGAAGCTTTCTTT. Translated: CASQPFGTEAFF.

This clone was seen a few times. This rearrangement joins TRBV15 to TRBJ1-2; unclear D gene. Germline V lookup: CDR1 LNHNV, CDR2 YYDKDF (reference sequence). The V end was cut by 1 base, the J end by 2 bases, with 14 bases between. This CDR3 region has 16 residues. CDR3 loop: CATSRGGTQRNYGYTF. CDR3 bases: TGTGCCACCAGCAGAGGTGGAACCCAGAGAAACTATGGCTACACCTTC. The full variable domain, rest sourced from reference TRBV15 and TRBJ1-2, is DAMVIQNPRYQVTQFGKPVTLSCSQTLNHNVMYWYQQKSSQAPKLLFHYYDKDFNNEADTPDNFQSRRPNTSFCFLDIRSPGLGDTAMYLCATSRGGTQRNYGYTFGSGTRLTVV.